Listed below are T cell receptor beta chains from one sample, sequenced in a study of control samples from healthy donors and cancer patients. Profiled with immunoSEQ multiplex PCR; TCRdb holds only in-frame clones, not every one. This sample has tens of thousands of clones, with 89% found just once. Sequencing was performed on blood. The origin of the receptors is a man between 45 and 60 years old in good health. CDR3s include the opening cysteine and the closing phenylalanine or tryptophan. The D gene is left open where the match is weak. Only some rows state a clone size, as once, few, many or a class for expanded clones.

>TRBV12-3/TRBV12-4|.|TRBJ1-1|.
TGTGCCAGCCGGGACGGATGGAGCACTGAAGCTTTCTTT
CASRDGWSTEAFF
>TRBV12-3/TRBV12-4|.|TRBJ2-1|few
TGTGCCAGCAGTTTACCTTCGTGGGAGCAGTTCTTC
CASSLPSWEQFF
>TRBV25-1|.|TRBJ2-1|.
TGTGCCAGCAGTGTCATAGGGCGCTCCTACAATGAGCAGTTCTTC
CASSVIGRSYNEQFF
>TRBV10-3|.|TRBJ1-5|.
TGTGCCACCCGATCCCAGTCCGACAATCAGCCCCAGCATTTT
CATRSQSDNQPQHF
>TRBV27|.|TRBJ1-5|once
TGTGCCAGCAGTTTTTGGGGTCAGCCCCAGCATTTT
CASSFWGQPQHF
>TRBV5-1|.|TRBJ1-6|.
TGCGCCAGCAGCCTGGGACACTCCTATAATTCACCCCTCCACTTT
CASSLGHSYNSPLHF
>TRBV6-5|.|TRBJ1-2|.
TGTGCCAGCAGGGACCGTTATGGCTACACCTTC
CASRDRYGYTF
>TRBV2|TRBD1|TRBJ2-3|.
TGTGCCAGCAGTATAACAGGGGGCTCAGGGGATACGCAGTATTTT
CASSITGGSGDTQYF
>TRBV2|TRBD2|TRBJ2-3|.
TGTGCCAGTGGCCTAGCGGGGAGCACAGATACGCAGTATTTT
CASGLAGSTDTQYF
>TRBV19|TRBD1|TRBJ1-1|.
TGTGCCAGTAGTATCCAGGGGGCGCGGACTGAAGCTTTCTTT
CASSIQGARTEAFF
>TRBV9|TRBD1|TRBJ1-4|.
TGTGCCAGCAGCGAGACCCTCGACAGGGGAGGAAAACTGTTTTTT
CASSETLDRGGKLFF
>TRBV10-3|.|TRBJ2-7|.
TGTGCCATCCGGACTTCCAGCTCCTACGAGCAGTACTTC
CAIRTSSSYEQYF
>TRBV5-4|TRBD2|TRBJ2-5|.
TGTGCCAGCAGCCGCCTCGGGGAGGGAAGCCAAGAGACCCAGTACTTC
CASSRLGEGSQETQYF
>TRBV5-8|.|TRBJ1-2|once
TGTGCCAGCAGCTTGGCCTCCCGACCCGGGTATGGCTACACCTTC
CASSLASRPGYGYTF
>TRBV6-4|.|TRBJ1-5|.
TGTGCCAGCAGTGACTATTCGGGGCAGCCCCAGCATTTT
CASSDYSGQPQHF
>TRBV13|.|TRBJ2-7|.
TGTGCCAGCAGCTCCCCGGACAGCTACGAGCAGTACTTC
CASSSPDSYEQYF
>TRBV7-2|.|TRBJ1-2|.
TGTGCCAGCAGCCTTCAGACAGCTAACTATGGCTACACCTTC
CASSLQTANYGYTF
>TRBV9|.|TRBJ1-4|.
TGTGCCAGCAGCGCCCAGTTTGCAACTAATGAAAAACTGTTTTTT
CASSAQFATNEKLFF
>TRBV18|.|TRBJ1-2|.
TGTGCCAGCTCACCTGGGATACCTAGGGACGGCTACACCTTC
CASSPGIPRDGYTF
>TRBV12-3/TRBV12-4|.|TRBJ2-7|.
TGTGCCAGCCTCCCGGGGGACGGTTACGAGCAGTACTTC
CASLPGDGYEQYF
>TRBV6-4|TRBD2|TRBJ2-1|.
TGTGCCAGCAGTGAACTAGCGGGGGCTGGGTACAATGAGCAGTTCTTC
CASSELAGAGYNEQFF
>TRBV2|TRBD2|TRBJ2-5|few
TGTGCCAGCAGCGTCCGGACTAGCGGACAAGAGACCCAGTACTTC
CASSVRTSGQETQYF
>TRBV5-6|TRBD1|TRBJ1-6|.
TGTGCCAGCAGCTTGCGGACAGGGAATAGTAATTCACCCCTCCACTTT
CASSLRTGNSNSPLHF
>TRBV5-6|.|TRBJ1-6|.
TGTGCCAGCAGCTACAGGAGCTCCTATAATTCACCCCTCCACTTT
CASSYRSSYNSPLHF
>TRBV12-5|.|TRBJ2-5|.
TGTGCTAGTGGTTTGGCCGCCTCCGGACAACAAGAGACCCAGTACTTC
CASGLAASGQQETQYF
>TRBV9|TRBD2|TRBJ2-3|.
TGTGCCAGCAGCGTAGCAGGGACTAGCTCCACAGATACGCAGTATTTT
CASSVAGTSSTDTQYF
>TRBV6-2/TRBV6-3|.|TRBJ1-1|.
TGTGCCAGCAGTTACCGAGGACAGTCCCGTGAAGCTTTCTTT
CASSYRGQSREAFF
>TRBV2|.|TRBJ1-4|once
TGTGCCAGCAGTGACAGGGGTGGAGGAAAACTGTTTTTT
CASSDRGGGKLFF
>TRBV5-4|TRBD1|TRBJ2-5|.
TGTGCCAGCAGCCTCAGACAGGGGGCAGAGACCCAGTACTTC
CASSLRQGAETQYF
>TRBV2|TRBD1|TRBJ1-4|few
TGTGCCAGCAGTCTGACAGGGGGCAGGGAAAAACTGTTTTTT
CASSLTGGREKLFF
>TRBV15|TRBD1|TRBJ2-2|once
TGTGCCACCAGCAGAAGAGGGACAGGGACAAGGAACACCGGGGAGCTGTTTTTT
CATSRRGTGTRNTGELFF
>TRBV19|.|TRBJ2-5|once
TGTGCCAGTAAAGGCCCGATCCAAGAGACCCAGTACTTC
CASKGPIQETQYF
>TRBV27|TRBD1|TRBJ1-2|once
TGTGCCAGCAGTTATGGACAGGGGGCATCCTATGGCTACACCTTC
CASSYGQGASYGYTF
>TRBV29-1|TRBD1|TRBJ2-1|.
TGCAGCGTTGATTTCCCCCCAGGGGGCGCACACAATGAGCAGTTCTTC
CSVDFPPGGAHNEQFF
>TRBV15|.|TRBJ1-5|once
TGTGCCACCAGCCTCAATGGGAATCAGCCCCAGCATTTT
CATSLNGNQPQHF
>TRBV15|TRBD1|TRBJ2-5|.
TGTGCCACCGTAGCCGGGACAGGGGGTCGGGAGACCCAGTACTTC
CATVAGTGGRETQYF
>TRBV30|.|TRBJ1-2|.
TGTGCCTGGAGTGTATTCCCCCATCCAGGTAACAAAGGCTACACCTTC
CAWSVFPHPGNKGYTF
>TRBV18|.|TRBJ1-4|.
TGTGCCAGCTCACAGGGGTCTAATGAAAAACTGTTTTTT
CASSQGSNEKLFF
>TRBV5-4|.|TRBJ2-1|.
TGTGCCAGCGGCCCCCGCAGGGCTTACAATGAGCAGTTCTTC
CASGPRRAYNEQFF
>TRBV15|TRBD2|TRBJ2-7|.
TGTGCCACCAGGGATCAGGGAGGGTACGAGCAGTACTTC
CATRDQGGYEQYF
>TRBV27|TRBD1|TRBJ1-2|.
TGTGCCAGCAGTCAGGACAGGACGGGGTACACCTTC
CASSQDRTGYTF
>TRBV7-9|TRBD1|TRBJ1-1|.
TGTGCCAGCAAGGACAGGGCCGCTGAAGCTTTCTTT
CASKDRAAEAFF
>TRBV6-1|.|TRBJ1-6|.
TGTGCCAGCAGTGACAACTATTCACCCCTCCACTTT
CASSDNYSPLHF
>TRBV7-9|.|TRBJ2-7|few
TGTGCCAGCAGCTTAGGGATGTTAGTTAGGGGGACCGAGCAGTACTTC
CASSLGMLVRGTEQYF
>TRBV3-1/TRBV3-2|TRBD1|TRBJ2-2|.
TGTGCCAGCAGCCGACAGGGGGCGGGGGCCGGGGAGCTGTTTTTT
CASSRQGAGAGELFF
>TRBV30|TRBD1|TRBJ1-5|.
TGTGCCTGGAGTGCAGGGACAGGGAGACAGCCCCAGCATTTT
CAWSAGTGRQPQHF
>TRBV6-4|TRBD1|TRBJ2-5|.
TGTGCCGGCCTAGGGGGCTACGAGGAGACCCAGTACTTC
CAGLGGYEETQYF
>TRBV27|.|TRBJ1-6|.
TGTGCCAGCAGTTTCAGTCGCTCACCCCTCCACTTT
CASSFSRSPLHF
>TRBV5-6|.|TRBJ2-4|.
TGTGCCAGCAGCTTCTACAGGGGGGGCAAAAACATTCAGTACTTC
CASSFYRGGKNIQYF
>TRBV7-2|.|TRBJ2-1|.
TGTGCCAGCAGCCCTAACGTAAACCTCTGGGACAATGAGCAGTTCTTC
CASSPNVNLWDNEQFF